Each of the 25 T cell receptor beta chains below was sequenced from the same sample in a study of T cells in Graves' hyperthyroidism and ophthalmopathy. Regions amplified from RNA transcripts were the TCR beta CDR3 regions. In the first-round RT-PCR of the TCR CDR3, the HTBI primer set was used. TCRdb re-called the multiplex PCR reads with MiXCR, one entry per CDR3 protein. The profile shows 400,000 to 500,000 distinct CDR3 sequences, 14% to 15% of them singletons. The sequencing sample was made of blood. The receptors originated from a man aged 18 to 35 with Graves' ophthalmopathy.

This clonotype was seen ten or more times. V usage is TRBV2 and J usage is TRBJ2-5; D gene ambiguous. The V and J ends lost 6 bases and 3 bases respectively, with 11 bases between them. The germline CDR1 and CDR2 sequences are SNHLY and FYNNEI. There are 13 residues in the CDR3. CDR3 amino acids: CASSSGPEETQYF. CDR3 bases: TGTGCCAGCAGCTCCGGACCAGAAGAGACCCAGTACTTC.

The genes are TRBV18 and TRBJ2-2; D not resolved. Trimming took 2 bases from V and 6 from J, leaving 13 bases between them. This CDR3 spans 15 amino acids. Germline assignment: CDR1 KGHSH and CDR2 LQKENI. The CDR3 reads CASSPVQLIAGELFF. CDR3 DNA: TGTGCCAGCTCACCAGTTCAGCTAATCGCCGGGGAGCTGTTTTTT.

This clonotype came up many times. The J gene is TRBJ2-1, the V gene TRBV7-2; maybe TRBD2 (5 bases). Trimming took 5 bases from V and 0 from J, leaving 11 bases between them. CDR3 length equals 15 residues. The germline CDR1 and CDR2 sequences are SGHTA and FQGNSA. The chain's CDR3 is CASSPGIHSYNEQFF. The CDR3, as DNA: TGTGCCAGCAGCCCCGGGATCCACTCCTACAATGAGCAGTTCTTC. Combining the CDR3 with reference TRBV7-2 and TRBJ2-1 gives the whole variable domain GAGVSQSPSNKVTEKGKDVELRCDPISGHTALYWYRQSLGQGLEFLIYFQGNSAPDKSGLPSDRFSAERTGGSVSTLTIQRTQQEDSAVYLCASSPGIHSYNEQFFGPGTRLTVL.

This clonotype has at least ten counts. As DNA, the CDR3 is TGCGCCAGCAGCTCGCACGACGGAAACTACGAGCAGTACTTC. Its translation is CASSSHDGNYEQYF. The chain is built from TRBV5-1 and TRBJ2-7; the D is unclear. The CDR3 consists of 14 residues. Between the trimmed V and J ends, which lost 3 bases and 3 bases, there was a span of 13 bases. Germline CDR1 reads SGHRS; CDR2 reads YFSETQ.

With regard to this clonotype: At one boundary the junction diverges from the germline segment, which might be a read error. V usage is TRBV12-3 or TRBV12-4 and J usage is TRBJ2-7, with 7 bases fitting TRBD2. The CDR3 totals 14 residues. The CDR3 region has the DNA TGTGCCAGCAGTTTGGGACTAAGTCCCTATGAGCAGTACTTC. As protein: CASSLGLSPYEQYF.

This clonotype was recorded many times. CDR3 coding DNA: TGCGCCAGCAGCCAAGACCGCCAGGGGTACCAGCCCCAGCATTTT. As protein: CASSQDRQGYQPQHF. V gene TRBV4-1 combines with J gene TRBJ1-5; D might be TRBD1 (6 bases). Germline-derived CDR1 and CDR2 are MGHRA and YSYEKL. CDR3 length: 15 amino acids. Trimming took 0 bases from V and 7 from J, leaving 13 bases between them.

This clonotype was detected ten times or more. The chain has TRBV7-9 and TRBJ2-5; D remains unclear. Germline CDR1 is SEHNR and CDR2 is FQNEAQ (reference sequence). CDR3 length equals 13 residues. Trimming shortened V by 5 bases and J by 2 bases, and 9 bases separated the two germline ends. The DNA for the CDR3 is TGTGCCAGCAGCATCTACCTTCAAGAGACCCAGTACTTC. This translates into CASSIYLQETQYF.

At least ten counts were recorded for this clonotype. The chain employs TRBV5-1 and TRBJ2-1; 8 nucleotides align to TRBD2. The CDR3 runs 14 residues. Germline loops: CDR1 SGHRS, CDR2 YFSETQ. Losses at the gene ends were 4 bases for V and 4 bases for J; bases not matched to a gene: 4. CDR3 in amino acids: CASSPGGPYNEQFF. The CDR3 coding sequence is TGCGCCAGCAGCCCGGGGGGGCCATACAATGAGCAGTTCTTC.

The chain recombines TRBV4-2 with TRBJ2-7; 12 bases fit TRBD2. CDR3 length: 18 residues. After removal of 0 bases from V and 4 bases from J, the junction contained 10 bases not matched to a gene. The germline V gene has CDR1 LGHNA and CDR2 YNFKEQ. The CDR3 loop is CASSQDTRLAGEWYEQYF. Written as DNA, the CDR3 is TGTGCCAGCAGCCAAGATACGAGACTAGCGGGAGAATGGTACGAGCAGTACTTC.

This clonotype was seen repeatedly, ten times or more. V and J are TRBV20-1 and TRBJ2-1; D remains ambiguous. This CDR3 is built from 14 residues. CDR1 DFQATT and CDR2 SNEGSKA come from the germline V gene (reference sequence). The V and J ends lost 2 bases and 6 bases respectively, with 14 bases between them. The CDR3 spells CSARRLVFSNEQFF. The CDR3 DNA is TGCAGTGCTAGAAGGCTAGTCTTTAGCAATGAGCAGTTCTTC.

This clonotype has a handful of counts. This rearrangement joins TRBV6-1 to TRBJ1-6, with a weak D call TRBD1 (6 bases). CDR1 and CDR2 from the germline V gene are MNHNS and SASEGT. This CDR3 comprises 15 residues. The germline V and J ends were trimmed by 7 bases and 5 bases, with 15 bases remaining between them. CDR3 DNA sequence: TGTGCCAGCATCACAGGGACCGGACATAATTCACCCCTCCACTTT. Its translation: CASITGTGHNSPLHF.

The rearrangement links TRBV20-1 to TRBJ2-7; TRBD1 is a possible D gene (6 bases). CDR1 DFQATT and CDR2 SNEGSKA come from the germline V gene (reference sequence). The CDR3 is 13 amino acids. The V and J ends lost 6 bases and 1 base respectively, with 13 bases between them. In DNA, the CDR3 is TGCAGTGCCCCACTCGACAGGTCCTACGAGCAGTACTTC. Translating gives CSAPLDRSYEQYF.

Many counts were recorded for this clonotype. This CDR3 is CASQLLSYEQYF. Here the CDR3 DNA reads TGTGCCAGCCAGCTCCTTTCCTACGAGCAGTACTTC. The chain combines TRBV2 with TRBJ2-7; D gene uncertain. V shed 8 bases and J shed 1 base, with 9 bases lying between them. The CDR3 consists of 12 residues. Germline CDR1 SNHLY, CDR2 FYNNEI.

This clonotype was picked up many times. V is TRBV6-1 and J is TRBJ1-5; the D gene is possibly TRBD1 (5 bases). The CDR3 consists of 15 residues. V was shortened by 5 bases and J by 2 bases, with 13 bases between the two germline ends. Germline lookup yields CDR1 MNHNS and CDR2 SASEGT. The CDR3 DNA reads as TGTGCCAGCAGTCTAGGGACCGCTGGCAATCAGCCCCAGCATTTT. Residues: CASSLGTAGNQPQHF.

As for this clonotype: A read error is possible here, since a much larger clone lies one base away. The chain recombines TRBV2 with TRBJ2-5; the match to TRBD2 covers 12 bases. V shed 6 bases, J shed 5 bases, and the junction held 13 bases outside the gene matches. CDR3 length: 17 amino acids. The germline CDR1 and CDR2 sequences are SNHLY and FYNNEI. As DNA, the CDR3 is TGTGCCAGCAGCACAAGCCCCACTAGCGGGGGGCAGGAGACCCAGTACTTC. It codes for CASSTSPTSGGQETQYF.

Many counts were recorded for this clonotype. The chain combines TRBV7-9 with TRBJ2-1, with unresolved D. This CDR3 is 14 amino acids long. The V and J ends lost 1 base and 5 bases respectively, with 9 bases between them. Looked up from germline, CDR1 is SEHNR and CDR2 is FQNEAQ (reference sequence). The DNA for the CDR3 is TGTGCCAGCAGCTTAGGGTGGCCGAACAATGAGCAGTTCTTC. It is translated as CASSLGWPNNEQFF.

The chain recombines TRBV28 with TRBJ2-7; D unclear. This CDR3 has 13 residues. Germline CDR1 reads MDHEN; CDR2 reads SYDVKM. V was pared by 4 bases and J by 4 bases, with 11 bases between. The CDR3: CASSWRLSYEQYF. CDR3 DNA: TGTGCCAGCAGTTGGCGGCTGTCTTACGAGCAGTACTTC.

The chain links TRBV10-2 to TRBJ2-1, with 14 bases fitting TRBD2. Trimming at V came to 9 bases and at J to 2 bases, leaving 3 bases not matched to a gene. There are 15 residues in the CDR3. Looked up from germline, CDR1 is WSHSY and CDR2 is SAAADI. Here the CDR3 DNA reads TGCGCCAGTGGACTAGCGGGGGGCCCCTACAATGAGCAGTTCTTC. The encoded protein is CASGLAGGPYNEQFF.

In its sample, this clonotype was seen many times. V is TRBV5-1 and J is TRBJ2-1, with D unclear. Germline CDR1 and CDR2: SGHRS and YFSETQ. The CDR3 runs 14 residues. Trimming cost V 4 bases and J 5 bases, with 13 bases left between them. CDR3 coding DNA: TGCGCCAGCAGCCAAAGCCCCCCCAACAATGAGCAGTTCTTC. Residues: CASSQSPPNNEQFF. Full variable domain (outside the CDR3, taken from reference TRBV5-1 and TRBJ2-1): KAGVTQTPRYLIKTRGQQVTLSCSPISGHRSVSWYQQTPGQGLQFLFEYFSETQRNKGNFPGRFSGRQFSNSRSEMNVSTLELGDSALYLCASSQSPPNNEQFFGPGTRLTVL.

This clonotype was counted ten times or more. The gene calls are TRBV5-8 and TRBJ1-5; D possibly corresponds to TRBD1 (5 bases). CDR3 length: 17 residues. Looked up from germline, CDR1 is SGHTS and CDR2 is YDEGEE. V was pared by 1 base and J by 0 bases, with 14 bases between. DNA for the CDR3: TGTGCCAGCAGCTTGTATCAGACAGTCGATAGCAATCAGCCCCAGCATTTT. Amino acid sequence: CASSLYQTVDSNQPQHF.

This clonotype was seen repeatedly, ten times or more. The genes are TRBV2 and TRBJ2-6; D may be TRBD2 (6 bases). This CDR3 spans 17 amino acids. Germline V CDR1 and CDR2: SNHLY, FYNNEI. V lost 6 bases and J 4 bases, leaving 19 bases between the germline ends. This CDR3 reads CASRAGLITGGANVLTF. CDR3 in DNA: TGTGCCAGCAGGGCGGGACTCATCACTGGAGGGGCCAACGTCCTGACTTTC.

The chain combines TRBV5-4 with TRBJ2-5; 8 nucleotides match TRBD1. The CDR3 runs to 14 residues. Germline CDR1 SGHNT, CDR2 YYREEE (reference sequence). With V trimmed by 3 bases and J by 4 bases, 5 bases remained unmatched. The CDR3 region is CASSSKGQGETQYF. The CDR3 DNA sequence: TGTGCCAGCAGCTCCAAAGGACAGGGAGAGACCCAGTACTTC.

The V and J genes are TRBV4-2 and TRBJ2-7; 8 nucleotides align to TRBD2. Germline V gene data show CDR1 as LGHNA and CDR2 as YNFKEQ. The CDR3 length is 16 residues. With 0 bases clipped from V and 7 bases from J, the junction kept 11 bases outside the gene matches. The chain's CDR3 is CASSQDKIGLAGEQYF. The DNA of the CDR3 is TGTGCCAGCAGCCAAGATAAAATTGGACTAGCAGGAGAGCAGTACTTC.

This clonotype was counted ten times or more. The CDR3, as DNA: TGCGCCAGCAGCTTGGTGTTAGCGGGAGGGCGCGATGAGCAGTTCTTC. This translates into CASSLVLAGGRDEQFF. The rearrangement joins TRBV5-1 to TRBJ2-1; 11 bases match TRBD2. The length of the CDR3 is 16 residues. V shed 0 bases, J shed 8 bases, and the junction held 7 bases outside the gene matches. Germline-derived CDR1 and CDR2 are SGHRS and YFSETQ.

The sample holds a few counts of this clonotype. In DNA, the CDR3 is TGCAGCGTCGGGACCGGGGAGCTGTTTTTT. Its protein is CSVGTGELFF. The chain couples TRBV29-1 to TRBJ2-2; D is unclear. Trimming left V 6 bases short and J 5 bases short, with 4 bases between. Germline CDR1 is SQVTM and CDR2 is ANQGSEA. The CDR3 has 10 amino acids.